This T cell receptor beta chain derives from a study of T cell responses to AZD1222 COVID-19 vaccine. General study points: Among spike-specific TCRs, nearly half reportedly target unmutated variant regions. Donors were largely white British and mainly female; clonal diversity was possibly underestimated. Repertoire sampling was restricted to post-peak T cell response timepoints. Baseline antibody screening turned up just six seropositive AZD1222 recipients.

Profiling relied on immunoSEQ multiplex PCR, and the TCRdb table lists in-frame clones only, not all of them. The repertoire holds 150,000 to 200,000 clones, 93% seen once, with around 3.8% in the top ten. The CDR3 is 17 amino acids. V was pared by 4 bases and J by 2 bases, with 9 bases of the junction left unmatched. Looked up from germline, CDR1 is MNHEY and CDR2 is SVGEGT. A note on this clone: The antigen is not known.

This TCR derives from an adult in good health. The material sequenced was peripheral blood, taken on day 0 of AZD1222 vaccination. V usage is TRBV6-2 or TRBV6-3 and J usage is TRBJ2-1, with 9 bases fitting TRBD1. The CDR3: CASSSDRGRSPYNEQFF. The CDR3 bases are TGTGCCAGCAGTTCGGACAGGGGCCGGTCCCCCTACAATGAGCAGTTCTTC.